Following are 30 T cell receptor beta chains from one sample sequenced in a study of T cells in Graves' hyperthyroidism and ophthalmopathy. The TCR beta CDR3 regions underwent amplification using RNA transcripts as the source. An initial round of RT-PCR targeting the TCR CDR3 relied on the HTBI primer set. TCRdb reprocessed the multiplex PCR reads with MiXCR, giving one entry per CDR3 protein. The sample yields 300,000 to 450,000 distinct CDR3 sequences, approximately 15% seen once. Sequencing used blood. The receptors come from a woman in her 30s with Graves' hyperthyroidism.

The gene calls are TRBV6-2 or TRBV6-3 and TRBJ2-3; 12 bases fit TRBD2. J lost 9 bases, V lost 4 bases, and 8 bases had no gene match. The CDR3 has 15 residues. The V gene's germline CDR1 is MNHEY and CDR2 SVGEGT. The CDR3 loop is CASSSTSGSPWTQYF. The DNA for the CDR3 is TGTGCCAGCAGTTCGACTAGCGGGAGCCCCTGGACGCAGTATTTT.

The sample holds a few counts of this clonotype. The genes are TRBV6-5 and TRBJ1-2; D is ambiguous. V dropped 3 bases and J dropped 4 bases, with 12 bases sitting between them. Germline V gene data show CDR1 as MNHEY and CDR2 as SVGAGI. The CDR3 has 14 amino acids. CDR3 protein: CASSYYPLTYGYTF. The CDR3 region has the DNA TGTGCCAGCAGTTATTACCCTCTAACCTATGGCTACACCTTC.

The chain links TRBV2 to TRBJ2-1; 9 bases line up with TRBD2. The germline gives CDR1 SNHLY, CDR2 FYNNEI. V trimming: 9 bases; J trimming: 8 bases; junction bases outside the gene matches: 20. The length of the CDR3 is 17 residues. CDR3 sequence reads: CARRFIIAGDSLYEQFF. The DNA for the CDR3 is TGTGCCAGGCGGTTCATCATAGCGGGAGATAGTTTATATGAGCAGTTCTTC. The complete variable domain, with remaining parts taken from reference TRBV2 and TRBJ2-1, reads EPEVTQTPSHQVTQMGQEVILRCVPISNHLYFYWYRQILGQKVEFLVSFYNNEISEKSEIFDDQFSVERPDGSNFTLKIRSTKLEDSAMYFCARRFIIAGDSLYEQFFGPGTRLTVL.

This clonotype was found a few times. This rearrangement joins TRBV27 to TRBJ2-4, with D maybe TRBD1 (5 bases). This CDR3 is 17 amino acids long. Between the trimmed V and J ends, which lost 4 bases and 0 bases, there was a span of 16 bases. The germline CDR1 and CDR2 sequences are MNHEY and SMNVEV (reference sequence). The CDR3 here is CASSSDGQRLAKNIQYF. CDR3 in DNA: TGTGCCAGCAGTTCGGATGGACAAAGATTAGCCAAAAACATTCAGTACTTC.

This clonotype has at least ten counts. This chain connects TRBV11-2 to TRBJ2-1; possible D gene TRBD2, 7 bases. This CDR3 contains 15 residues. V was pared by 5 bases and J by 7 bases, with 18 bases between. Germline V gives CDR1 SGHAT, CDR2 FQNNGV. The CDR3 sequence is CASSQPGGSRNEQFF. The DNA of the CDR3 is TGTGCCAGCAGCCAACCGGGGGGCAGTCGGAATGAGCAGTTCTTC. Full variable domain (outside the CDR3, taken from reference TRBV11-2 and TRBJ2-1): EAGVAQSPRYKIIEKRQSVAFWCNPISGHATLYWYQQILGQGPKLLIQFQNNGVVDDSQLPKDRFSAERLKGVDSTLKIQPAKLEDSAVYLCASSQPGGSRNEQFFGPGTRLTVL.

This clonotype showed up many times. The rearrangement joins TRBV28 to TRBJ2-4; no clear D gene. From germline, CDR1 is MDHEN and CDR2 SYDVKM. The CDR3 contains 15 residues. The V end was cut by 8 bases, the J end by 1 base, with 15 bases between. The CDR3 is CASSLKRLAKNIQYF. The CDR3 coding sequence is TGTGCCAGCTCGCTGAAGCGACTTGCCAAAAACATTCAGTACTTC.

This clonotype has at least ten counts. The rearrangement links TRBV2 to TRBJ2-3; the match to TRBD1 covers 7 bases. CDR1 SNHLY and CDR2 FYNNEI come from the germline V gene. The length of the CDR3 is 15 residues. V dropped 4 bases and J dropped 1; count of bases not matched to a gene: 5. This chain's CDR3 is CASSVTGLGTDTQYF. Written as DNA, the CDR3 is TGTGCCAGCAGTGTGACAGGGTTGGGCACAGATACGCAGTATTTT.

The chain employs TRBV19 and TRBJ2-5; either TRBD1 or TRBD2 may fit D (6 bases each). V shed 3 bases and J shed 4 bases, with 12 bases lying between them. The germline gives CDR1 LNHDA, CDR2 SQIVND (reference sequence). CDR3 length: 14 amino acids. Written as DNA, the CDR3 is TGTGCCAGTAGTATTATGGGGGGCTTAGAGACCCAGTACTTC. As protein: CASSIMGGLETQYF.

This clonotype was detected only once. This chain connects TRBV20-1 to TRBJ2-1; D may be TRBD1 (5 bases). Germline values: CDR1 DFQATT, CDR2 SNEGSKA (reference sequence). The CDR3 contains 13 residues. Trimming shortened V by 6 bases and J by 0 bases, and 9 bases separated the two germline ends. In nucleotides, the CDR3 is TGCAGTGCAACGACAGACTCCTACAATGAGCAGTTCTTC. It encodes CSATTDSYNEQFF.

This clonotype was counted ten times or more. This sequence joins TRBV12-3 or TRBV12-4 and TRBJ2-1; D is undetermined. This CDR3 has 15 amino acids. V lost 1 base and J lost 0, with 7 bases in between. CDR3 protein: CASSLVVSSYNEQFF. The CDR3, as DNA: TGTGCCAGCAGTTTAGTTGTCAGCTCCTACAATGAGCAGTTCTTC.

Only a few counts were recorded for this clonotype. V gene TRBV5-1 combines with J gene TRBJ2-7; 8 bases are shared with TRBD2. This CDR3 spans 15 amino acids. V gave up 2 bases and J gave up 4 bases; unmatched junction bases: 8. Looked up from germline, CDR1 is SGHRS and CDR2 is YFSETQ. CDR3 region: CASSLGSGSRYEQYF. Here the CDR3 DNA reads TGCGCCAGCAGCTTAGGAAGCGGGAGTAGGTACGAGCAGTACTTC.

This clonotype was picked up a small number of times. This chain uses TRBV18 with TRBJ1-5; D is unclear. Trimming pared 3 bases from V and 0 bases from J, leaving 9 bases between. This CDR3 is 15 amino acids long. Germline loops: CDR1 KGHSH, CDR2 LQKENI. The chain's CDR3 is CASSPESPSNQPQHF. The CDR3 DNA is TGTGCCAGCTCACCCGAGTCCCCTAGCAATCAGCCCCAGCATTTT.

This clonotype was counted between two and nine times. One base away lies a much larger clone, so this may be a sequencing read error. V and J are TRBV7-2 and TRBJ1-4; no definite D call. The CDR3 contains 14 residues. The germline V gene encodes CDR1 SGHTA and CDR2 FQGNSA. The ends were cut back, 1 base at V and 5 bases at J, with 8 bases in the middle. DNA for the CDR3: TGTGCCAGCAGCTTAGGCTGGGCGAATGAAAAACTGTTTTTT. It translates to CASSLGWANEKLFF.

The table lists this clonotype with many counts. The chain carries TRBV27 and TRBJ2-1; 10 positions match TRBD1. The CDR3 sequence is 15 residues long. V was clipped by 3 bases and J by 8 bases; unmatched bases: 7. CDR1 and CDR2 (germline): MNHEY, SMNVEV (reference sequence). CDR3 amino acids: CASSLLGQGIYEQFF. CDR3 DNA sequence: TGTGCCAGCAGTTTGCTGGGACAGGGGATCTATGAGCAGTTCTTC.

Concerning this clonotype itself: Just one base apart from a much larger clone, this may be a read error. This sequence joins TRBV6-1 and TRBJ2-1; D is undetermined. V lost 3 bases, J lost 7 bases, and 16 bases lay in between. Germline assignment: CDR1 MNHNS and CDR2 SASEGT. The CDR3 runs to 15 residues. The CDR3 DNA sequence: TGTGCCAGCAGTGAGTTTTTGCGGAGCGAAAATGAGCAGTTCTTC. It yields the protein CASSEFLRSENEQFF.

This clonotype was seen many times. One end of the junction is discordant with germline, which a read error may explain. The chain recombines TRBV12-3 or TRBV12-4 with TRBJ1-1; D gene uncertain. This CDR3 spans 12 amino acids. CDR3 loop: CASSGLQPEAFF. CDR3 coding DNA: TGTGCCAGCAGTGGACTCCAGCCTGAGGCTTTCTTT.

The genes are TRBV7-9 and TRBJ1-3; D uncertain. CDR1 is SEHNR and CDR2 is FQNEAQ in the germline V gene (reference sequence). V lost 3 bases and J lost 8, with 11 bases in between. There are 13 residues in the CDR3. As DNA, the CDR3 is TGTGCCAGCAGCTTGGGAGAGGGTTACACCATATATTTT. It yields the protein CASSLGEGYTIYF.

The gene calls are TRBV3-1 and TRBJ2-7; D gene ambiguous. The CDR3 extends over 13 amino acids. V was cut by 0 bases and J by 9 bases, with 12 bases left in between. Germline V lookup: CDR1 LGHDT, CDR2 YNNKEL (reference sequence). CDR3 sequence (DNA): TGTGCCAGCAGCCAAGACCAGTTTCCCCCGCAGTACTTC. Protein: CASSQDQFPPQYF.

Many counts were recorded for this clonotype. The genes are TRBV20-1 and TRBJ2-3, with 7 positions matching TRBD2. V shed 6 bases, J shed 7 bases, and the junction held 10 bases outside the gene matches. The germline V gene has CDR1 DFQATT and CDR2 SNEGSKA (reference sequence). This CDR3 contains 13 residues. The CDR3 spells CSAPVGEGNTQYF. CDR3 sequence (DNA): TGCAGTGCACCCGTAGGGGAGGGAAATACGCAGTATTTT.

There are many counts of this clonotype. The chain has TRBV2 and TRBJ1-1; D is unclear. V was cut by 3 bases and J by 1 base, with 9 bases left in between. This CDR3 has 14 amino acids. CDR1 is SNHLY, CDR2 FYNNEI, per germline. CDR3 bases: TGTGCCAGCAGTGAGACCCGAAGGAACACTGAAGCTTTCTTT. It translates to CASSETRRNTEAFF.

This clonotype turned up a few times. The CDR3 nucleotides read TGCGCCAGCAGCTCCAGATCTTTCTCCTACAATGAGCAGTTCTTC. It translates to CASSSRSFSYNEQFF. V gene TRBV5-1 combines with J gene TRBJ2-1; no firm D call. V dropped 3 bases and J dropped 0 bases, with 10 bases sitting between them. Germline lookup yields CDR1 SGHRS and CDR2 YFSETQ. This CDR3 comprises 15 residues.

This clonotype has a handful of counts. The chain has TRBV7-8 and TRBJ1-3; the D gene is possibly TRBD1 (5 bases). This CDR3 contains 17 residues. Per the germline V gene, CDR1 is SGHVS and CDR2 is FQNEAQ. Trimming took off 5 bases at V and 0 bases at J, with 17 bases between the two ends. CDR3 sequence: CASSLGPGRNSGNTIYF. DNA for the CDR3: TGTGCCAGCAGCCTAGGCCCGGGACGGAACTCTGGAAACACCATATATTTT.

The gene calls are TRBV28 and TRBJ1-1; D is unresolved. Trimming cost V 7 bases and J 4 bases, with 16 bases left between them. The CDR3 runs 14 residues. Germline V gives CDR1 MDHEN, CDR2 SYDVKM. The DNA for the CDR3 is TGTGCCAGCACAACGGCTCTCTGGGGCACTGAAGCTTTCTTT. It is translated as CASTTALWGTEAFF. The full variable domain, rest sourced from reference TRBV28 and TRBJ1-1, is DVKVTQSSRYLVKRTGEKVFLECVQDMDHENMFWYRQDPGLGLRLIYFSYDVKMKEKGDIPEGYSVSREKKERFSLILESASTNQTSMYLCASTTALWGTEAFFGQGTRLTVV.

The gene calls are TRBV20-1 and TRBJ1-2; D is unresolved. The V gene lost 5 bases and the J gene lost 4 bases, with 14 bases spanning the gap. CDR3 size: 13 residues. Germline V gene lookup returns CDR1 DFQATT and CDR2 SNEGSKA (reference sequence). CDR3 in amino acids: CSARTVLGYGYTF. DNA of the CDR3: TGCAGTGCTCGGACCGTCCTGGGCTATGGCTACACCTTC.

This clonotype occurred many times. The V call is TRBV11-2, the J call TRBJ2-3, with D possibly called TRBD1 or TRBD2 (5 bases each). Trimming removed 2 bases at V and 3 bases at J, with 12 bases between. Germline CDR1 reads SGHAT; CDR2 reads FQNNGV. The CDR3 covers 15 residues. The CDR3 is CASSLLGVATDTQYF. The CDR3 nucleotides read TGTGCCAGCAGCTTATTGGGGGTAGCGACAGATACGCAGTATTTT.

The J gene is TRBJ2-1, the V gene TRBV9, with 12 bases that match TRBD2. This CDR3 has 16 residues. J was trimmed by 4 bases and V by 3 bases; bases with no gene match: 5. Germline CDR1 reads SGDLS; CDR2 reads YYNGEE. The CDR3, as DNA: TGTGCCAGCAGCGGAATGACTAGCGGGAGTTACAATGAGCAGTTCTTC. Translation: CASSGMTSGSYNEQFF.

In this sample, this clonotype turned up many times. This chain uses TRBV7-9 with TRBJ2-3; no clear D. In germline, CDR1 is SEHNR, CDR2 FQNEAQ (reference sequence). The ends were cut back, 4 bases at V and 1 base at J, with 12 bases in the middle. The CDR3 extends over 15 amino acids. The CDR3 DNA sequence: TGTGCCAGCAGCTACCCTACCGACCGCACAGATACGCAGTATTTT. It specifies CASSYPTDRTDTQYF.

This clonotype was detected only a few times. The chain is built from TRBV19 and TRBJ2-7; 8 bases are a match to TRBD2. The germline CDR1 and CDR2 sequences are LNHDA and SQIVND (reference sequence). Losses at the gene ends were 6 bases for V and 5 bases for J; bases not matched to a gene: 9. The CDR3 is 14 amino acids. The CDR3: CASRRSGTSNEQYF. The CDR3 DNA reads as TGTGCCAGTAGGCGGTCCGGGACTAGTAACGAGCAGTACTTC.

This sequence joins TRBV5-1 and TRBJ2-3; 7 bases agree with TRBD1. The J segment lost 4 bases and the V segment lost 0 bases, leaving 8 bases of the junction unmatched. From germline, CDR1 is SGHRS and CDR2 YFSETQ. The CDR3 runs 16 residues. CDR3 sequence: CASSLVQGRGADTQYF. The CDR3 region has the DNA TGCGCCAGCAGCTTGGTACAGGGGAGAGGAGCAGATACGCAGTATTTT.

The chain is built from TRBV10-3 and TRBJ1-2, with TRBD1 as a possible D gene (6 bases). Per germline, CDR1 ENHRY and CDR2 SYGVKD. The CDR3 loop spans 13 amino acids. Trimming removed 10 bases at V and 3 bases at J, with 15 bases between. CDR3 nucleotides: TGTGCCAGGTCCGACAGGTGGGACTATGGCTACACCTTC. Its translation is CARSDRWDYGYTF.